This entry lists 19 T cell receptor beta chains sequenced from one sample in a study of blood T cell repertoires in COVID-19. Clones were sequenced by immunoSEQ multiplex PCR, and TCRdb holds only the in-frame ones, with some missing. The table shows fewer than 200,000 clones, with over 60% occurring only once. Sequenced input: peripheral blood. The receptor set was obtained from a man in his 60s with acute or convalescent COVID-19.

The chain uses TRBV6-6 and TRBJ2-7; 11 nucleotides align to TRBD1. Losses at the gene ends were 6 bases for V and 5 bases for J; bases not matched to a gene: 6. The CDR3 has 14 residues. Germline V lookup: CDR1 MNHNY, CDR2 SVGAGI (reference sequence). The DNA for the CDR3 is TGTGCCAGCAGAACCGGGACAGGGGGAGACGAGCAGTACTTC. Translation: CASRTGTGGDEQYF.

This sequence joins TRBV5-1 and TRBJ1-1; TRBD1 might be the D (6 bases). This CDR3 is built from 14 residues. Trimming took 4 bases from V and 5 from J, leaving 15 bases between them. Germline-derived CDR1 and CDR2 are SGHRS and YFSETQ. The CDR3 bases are TGCGCCAGCAGCGACGGGACATCACGTACTGAAGCTTTCTTT. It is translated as CASSDGTSRTEAFF.

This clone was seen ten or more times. The CDR3 sequence: CASSQDGGVQPQHF. In DNA, the CDR3 is TGTGCCAGCAGCCAAGATGGCGGGGTTCAGCCCCAGCATTTT. The chain is built from TRBV3-1 (or the pseudogene TRBV3-2) and TRBJ1-5; D remains ambiguous. V dropped 0 bases and J dropped 6 bases, with 9 bases sitting between them. Germline V gene sequence: CDR1 LGHDT, CDR2 YNNKEL (reference sequence). This CDR3 comprises 14 residues.

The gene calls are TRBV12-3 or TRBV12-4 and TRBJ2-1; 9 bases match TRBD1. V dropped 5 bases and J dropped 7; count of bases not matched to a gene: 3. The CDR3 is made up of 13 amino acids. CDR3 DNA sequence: TGTGCCAGCAGTCCGACAGGGGGGAATGAGCAGTTCTTC. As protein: CASSPTGGNEQFF.

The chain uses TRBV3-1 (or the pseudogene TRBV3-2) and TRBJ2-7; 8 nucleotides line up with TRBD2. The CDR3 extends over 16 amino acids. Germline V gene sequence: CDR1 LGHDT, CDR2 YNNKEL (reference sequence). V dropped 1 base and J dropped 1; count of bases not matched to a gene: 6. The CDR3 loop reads CASSQVSGGFSYEQYF. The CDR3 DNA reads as TGTGCCAGCAGCCAAGTAAGCGGGGGCTTTTCCTACGAGCAGTACTTC.

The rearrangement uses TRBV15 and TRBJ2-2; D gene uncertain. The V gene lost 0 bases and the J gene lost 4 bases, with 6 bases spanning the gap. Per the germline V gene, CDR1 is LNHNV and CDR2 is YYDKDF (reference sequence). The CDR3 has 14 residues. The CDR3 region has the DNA TGTGCCACCAGCAGAGATCACAGCACCGGGGAGCTGTTTTTT. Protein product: CATSRDHSTGELFF.

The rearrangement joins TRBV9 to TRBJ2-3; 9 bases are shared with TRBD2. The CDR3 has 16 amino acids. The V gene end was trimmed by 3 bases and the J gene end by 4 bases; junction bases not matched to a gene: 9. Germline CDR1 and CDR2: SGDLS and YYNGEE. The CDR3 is CASSGLGGGAADTQYF. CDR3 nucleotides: TGTGCCAGCAGCGGTTTAGGCGGGGGGGCCGCAGATACGCAGTATTTT.

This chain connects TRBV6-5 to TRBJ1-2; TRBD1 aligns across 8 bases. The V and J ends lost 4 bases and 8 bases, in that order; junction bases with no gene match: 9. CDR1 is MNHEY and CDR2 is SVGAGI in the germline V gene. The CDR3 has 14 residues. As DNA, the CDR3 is TGTGCCAGCAGTTCTTTCGGGACAGGAGAAGGCTACACCTTC. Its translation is CASSSFGTGEGYTF.

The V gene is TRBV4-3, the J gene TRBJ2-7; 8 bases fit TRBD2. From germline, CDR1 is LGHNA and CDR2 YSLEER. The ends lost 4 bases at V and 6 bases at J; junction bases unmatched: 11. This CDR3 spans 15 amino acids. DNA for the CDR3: TGCGCCAGCAGCCCCTCGGGGGGGGGCGCGGCCGAGCAGTACTTC. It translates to CASSPSGGGAAEQYF.

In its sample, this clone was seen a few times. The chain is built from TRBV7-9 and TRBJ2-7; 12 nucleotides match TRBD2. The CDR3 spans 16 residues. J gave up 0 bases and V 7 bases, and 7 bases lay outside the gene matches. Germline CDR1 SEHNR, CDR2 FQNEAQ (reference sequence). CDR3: CASKLTSGGSSYEQYF. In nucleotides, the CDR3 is TGTGCCAGCAAATTGACTAGCGGGGGTAGCTCCTACGAGCAGTACTTC.

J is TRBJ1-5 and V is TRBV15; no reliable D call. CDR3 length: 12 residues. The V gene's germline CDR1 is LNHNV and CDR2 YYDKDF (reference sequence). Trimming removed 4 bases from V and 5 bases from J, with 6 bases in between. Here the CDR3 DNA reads TGTGCCACCAGCAAACCAGATCAGCCCCAGCATTTT. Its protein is CATSKPDQPQHF.

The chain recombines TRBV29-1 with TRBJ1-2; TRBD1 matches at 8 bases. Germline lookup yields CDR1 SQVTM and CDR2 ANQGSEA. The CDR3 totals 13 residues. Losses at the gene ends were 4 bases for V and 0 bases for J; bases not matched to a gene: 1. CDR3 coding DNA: TGCAGCGTTGTGACAGGGGCTAACTATGGCTACACCTTC. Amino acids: CSVVTGANYGYTF.

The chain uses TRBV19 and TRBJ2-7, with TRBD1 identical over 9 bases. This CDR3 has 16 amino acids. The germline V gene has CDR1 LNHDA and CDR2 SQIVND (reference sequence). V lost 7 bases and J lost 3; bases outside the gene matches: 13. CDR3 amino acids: CASKATTRDRDYEQYF. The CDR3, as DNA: TGTGCCAGTAAAGCTACCACCCGGGACAGGGACTACGAGCAGTACTTC.

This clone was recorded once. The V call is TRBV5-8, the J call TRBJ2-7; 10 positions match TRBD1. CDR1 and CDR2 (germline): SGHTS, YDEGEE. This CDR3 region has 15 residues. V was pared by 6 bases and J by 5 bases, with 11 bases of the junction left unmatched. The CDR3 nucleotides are TGTGCCAGCAATACTGGACAGGGGGACTTTGACGAGCAGTACTTC. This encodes CASNTGQGDFDEQYF.

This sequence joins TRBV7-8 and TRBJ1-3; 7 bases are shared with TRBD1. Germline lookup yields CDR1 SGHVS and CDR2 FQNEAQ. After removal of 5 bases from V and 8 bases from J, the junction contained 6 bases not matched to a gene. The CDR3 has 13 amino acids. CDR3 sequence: CASSPDRVDTIYF. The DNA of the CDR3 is TGTGCCAGCAGCCCCGACAGGGTGGACACCATATATTTT. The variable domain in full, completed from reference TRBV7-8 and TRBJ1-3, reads GAGVSQSPRYKVAKRGQDVALRCDPISGHVSLFWYQQALGQGPEFLTYFQNEAQLDKSGLPSDRFFAERPEGSVSTLKIQRTQQEDSAVYLCASSPDRVDTIYFGEGSWLTVV.

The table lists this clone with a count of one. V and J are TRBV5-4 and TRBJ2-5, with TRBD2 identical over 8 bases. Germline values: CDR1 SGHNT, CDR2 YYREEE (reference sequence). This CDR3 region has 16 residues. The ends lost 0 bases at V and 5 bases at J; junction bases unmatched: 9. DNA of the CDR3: TGTGCCAGCAGCTTGGGGTTCGGGGGGGCCCGGGAGACCCAGTACTTC. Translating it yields CASSLGFGGARETQYF.

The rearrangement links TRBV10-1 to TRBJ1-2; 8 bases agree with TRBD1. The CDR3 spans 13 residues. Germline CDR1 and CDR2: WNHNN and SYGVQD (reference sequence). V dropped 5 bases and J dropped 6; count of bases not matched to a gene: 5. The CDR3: CASSPDRDNGYTF. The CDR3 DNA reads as TGCGCCAGCAGTCCGGACAGGGATAATGGCTACACCTTC.

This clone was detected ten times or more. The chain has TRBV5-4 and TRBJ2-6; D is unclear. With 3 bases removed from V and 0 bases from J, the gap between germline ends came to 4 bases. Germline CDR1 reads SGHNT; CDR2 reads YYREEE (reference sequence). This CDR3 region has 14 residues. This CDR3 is CASSSYSGANVLTF. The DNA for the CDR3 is TGTGCCAGCAGCTCCTACTCTGGGGCCAACGTCCTGACTTTC.

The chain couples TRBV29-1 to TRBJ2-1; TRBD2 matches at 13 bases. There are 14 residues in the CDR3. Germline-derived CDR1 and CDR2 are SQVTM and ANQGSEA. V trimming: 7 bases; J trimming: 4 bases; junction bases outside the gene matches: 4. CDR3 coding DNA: TGCAGCGGTTCGACTAGCGGGGGGTACAATGAGCAGTTCTTC. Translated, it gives CSGSTSGGYNEQFF.